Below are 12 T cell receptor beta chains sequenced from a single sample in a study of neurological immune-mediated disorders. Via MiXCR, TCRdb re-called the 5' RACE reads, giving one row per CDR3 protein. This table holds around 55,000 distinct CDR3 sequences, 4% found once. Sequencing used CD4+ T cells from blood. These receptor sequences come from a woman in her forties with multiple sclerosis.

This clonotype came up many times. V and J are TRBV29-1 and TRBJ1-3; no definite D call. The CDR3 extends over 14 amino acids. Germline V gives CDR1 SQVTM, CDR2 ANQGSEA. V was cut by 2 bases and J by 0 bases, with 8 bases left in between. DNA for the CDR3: TGCAGCGTTGAAAACCCGTTCTCTGGAAACACCATATATTTT. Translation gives CSVENPFSGNTIYF.

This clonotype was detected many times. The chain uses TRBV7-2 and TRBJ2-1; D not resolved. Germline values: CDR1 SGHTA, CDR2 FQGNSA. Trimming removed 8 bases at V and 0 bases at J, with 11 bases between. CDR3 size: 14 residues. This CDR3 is CASQPMISYNEQFF. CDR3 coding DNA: TGTGCCAGCCAGCCGATGATCTCCTACAATGAGCAGTTCTTC.

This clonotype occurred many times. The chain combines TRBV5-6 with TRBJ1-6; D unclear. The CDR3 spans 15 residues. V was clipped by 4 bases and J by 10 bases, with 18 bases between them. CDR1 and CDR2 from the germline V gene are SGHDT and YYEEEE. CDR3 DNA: TGTGCCAGCAGCCGCTTAGGTATAGCGGCGTCACCCCTCCACTTT. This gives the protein CASSRLGIAASPLHF. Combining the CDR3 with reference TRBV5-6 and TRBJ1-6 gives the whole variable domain DAGVTQSPTHLIKTRGQQVTLRCSPKSGHDTVSWYQQALGQGPQFIFQYYEEEERQRGNFPDRFSGHQFPNYSSELNVNALLLGDSALYLCASSRLGIAASPLHFGNGTRLTVT.

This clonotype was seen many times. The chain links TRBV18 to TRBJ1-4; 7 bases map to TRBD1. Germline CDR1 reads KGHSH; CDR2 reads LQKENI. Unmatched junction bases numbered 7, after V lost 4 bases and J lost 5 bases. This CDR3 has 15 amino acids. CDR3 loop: CASSRSTGNNEKLFF. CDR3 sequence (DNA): TGTGCCAGCTCACGGTCGACAGGGAACAATGAAAAACTGTTTTTT.

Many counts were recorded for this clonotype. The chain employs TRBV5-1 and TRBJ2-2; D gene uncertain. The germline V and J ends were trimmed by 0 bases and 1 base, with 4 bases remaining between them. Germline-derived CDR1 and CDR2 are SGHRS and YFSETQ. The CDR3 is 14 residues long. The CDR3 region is CASSLAGNTGELFF. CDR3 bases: TGCGCCAGCAGCTTGGCAGGGAACACCGGGGAGCTGTTTTTT.

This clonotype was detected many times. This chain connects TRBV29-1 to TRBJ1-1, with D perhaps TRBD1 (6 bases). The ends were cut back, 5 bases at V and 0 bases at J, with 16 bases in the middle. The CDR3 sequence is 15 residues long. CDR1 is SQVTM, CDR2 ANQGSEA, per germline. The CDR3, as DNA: TGCAGCGTTCGGACAGAGGGAGCCGTGAACACTGAAGCTTTCTTT. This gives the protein CSVRTEGAVNTEAFF.

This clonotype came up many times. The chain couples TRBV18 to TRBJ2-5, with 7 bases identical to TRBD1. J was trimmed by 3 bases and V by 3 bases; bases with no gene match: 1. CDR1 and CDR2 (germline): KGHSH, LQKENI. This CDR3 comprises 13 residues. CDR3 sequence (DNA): TGTGCCAGCTCACCTACAGGGGAAGAGACCCAGTACTTC. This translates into CASSPTGEETQYF.

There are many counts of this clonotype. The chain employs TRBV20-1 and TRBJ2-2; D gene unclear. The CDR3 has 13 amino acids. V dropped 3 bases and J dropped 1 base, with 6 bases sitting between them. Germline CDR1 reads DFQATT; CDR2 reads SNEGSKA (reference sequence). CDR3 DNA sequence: TGCAGTGCTAGGGGCAGGAACACCGGGGAGCTGTTTTTT. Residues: CSARGRNTGELFF.

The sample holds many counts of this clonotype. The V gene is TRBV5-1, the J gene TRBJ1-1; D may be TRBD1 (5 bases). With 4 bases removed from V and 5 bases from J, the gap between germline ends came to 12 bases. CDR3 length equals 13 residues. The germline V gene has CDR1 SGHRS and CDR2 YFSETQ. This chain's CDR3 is CASSVTGFTEAFF. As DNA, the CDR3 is TGCGCCAGCAGCGTCACAGGTTTTACTGAAGCTTTCTTT.

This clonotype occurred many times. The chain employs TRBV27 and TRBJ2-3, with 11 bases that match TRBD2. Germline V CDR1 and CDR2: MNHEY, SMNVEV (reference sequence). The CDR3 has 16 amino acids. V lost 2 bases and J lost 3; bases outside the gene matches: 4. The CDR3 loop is CASSLGRLAGTDTQYF. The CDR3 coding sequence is TGTGCCAGCAGTTTAGGCCGACTAGCGGGGACAGATACGCAGTATTTT.

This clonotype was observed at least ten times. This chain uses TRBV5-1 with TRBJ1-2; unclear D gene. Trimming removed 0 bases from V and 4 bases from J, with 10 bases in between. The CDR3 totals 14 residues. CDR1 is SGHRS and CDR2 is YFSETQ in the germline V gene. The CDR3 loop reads CASSLAAGTYGYTF. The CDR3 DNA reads TGCGCCAGCAGCTTGGCCGCAGGCACCTATGGCTACACCTTC. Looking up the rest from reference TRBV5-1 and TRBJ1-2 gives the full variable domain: KAGVTQTPRYLIKTRGQQVTLSCSPISGHRSVSWYQQTPGQGLQFLFEYFSETQRNKGNFPGRFSGRQFSNSRSEMNVSTLELGDSALYLCASSLAAGTYGYTFGSGTRLTVV.

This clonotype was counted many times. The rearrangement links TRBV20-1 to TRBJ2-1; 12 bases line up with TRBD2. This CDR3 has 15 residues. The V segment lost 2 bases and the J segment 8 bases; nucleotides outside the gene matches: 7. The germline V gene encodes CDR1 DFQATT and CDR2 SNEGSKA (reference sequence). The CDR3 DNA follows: TGCAGTGCTAGAAGCCCTAGCGGGGGGGGCGATGAGCAGTTCTTC. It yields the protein CSARSPSGGGDEQFF.